The rows below give T cell receptor beta chains drawn from one sample of a study of blood T cell repertoires in COVID-19. TCRdb's copy holds only in-frame clones and misses some; the assay was immunoSEQ multiplex PCR. The sample lists roughly 200,000 clones; 88% were seen once. Sequencing input: peripheral blood. These receptor sequences come from a man between 18 and 35 years old with active or convalescent COVID-19. The CDR3 runs from the conserved cysteine through the conserved F or W. Each record gives: J gene, V gene, CDR3 protein.

TRBJ2-1	TRBV5-4	CASSLVVGSGGGINNEQFF
TRBJ2-3	TRBV5-8	CASSRRTSGGATDTQYF
TRBJ2-3	TRBV9	CASSPTGTSTDTQYF
TRBJ1-1	TRBV11-2	CASSFKTGLVTEAFF
TRBJ2-3	TRBV5-5	CASRAGGADTQYF
TRBJ2-1	TRBV19	CASSIWPPSGAHEQFF
TRBJ1-1	TRBV27	CASYRGRWGTEAFF
TRBJ1-2	TRBV2	CASSEYYGYTF
TRBJ1-4	TRBV19	CASSKTGGTNEKLFF
TRBJ1-5	TRBV6-2/TRBV6-3	CASSYPQGGPQHF
TRBJ1-5	TRBV30	CAWSTGSGDQPQHF
TRBJ2-7	TRBV7-9	CASSVTDGQYEQYF
TRBJ2-7	TRBV24-1	CATSWGGAPYYEQYF
TRBJ1-5	TRBV28	CASSQDRGQVGNQPQHF
TRBJ1-2	TRBV14	CASSQERRRTDIYGYTF
TRBJ2-7	TRBV7-6	CASSSTGGSEQYF
TRBJ1-1	TRBV29-1	CSVEGQGLDTEAFF
TRBJ1-1	TRBV7-2	CASSLEGTGSEAFF
TRBJ2-7	TRBV5-6	CASSSSYIYEQYF
TRBJ1-5	TRBV19	CASSIRRQGRSNQPQHF
TRBJ1-1	TRBV5-1	CASRSGQGLGTEAFF
TRBJ1-2	TRBV5-1	CASSSQPGENYGYTF
TRBJ1-2	TRBV7-9	CASSPKMEASGYTF
TRBJ1-2	TRBV30	CAWSFPGQGSYGYTF
TRBJ2-3	TRBV30	CAWNSVLGADTQYF
TRBJ1-2	TRBV19	CASSLGQISNYGYTF
TRBJ2-1	TRBV2	CASSDDGTSVGVGEYQFF
TRBJ1-1	TRBV7-8	CASSSNRAQNTEAFF
TRBJ2-5	TRBV2	CASNGIAGFWTQYF
TRBJ1-1	TRBV19	CASRTGTVNTEAFF
TRBJ1-1	TRBV6-1	CASSVDRGGLGTEAFF
TRBJ2-7	TRBV10-3	CATRSGIDSYEQYF
TRBJ2-5	TRBV5-1	CASSNGDRGVETQYF
TRBJ2-1	TRBV4-1	CASSQDPSPAAEHTSSYNEQFF
TRBJ1-4	TRBV11-2	CASSDSRTGRIEKLFF
TRBJ2-1	TRBV4-2	CASSQARQGQDYNEQFF
TRBJ1-4	TRBV6-6	CASRGGQAFEKLFF
TRBJ2-3	TRBV4-1	CASSFMEGSAGSAATQYF
TRBJ2-1	TRBV30	CAWGAGPGTGQFF
TRBJ2-7	TRBV7-2	CASSSHTYEQYF
TRBJ1-6	TRBV30	CAWSNRVDSPLHF
TRBJ2-2	TRBV11-2	CASSFSGGVDTGELFF
TRBJ2-5	TRBV7-9	CASNPGLAAYQETQYF
TRBJ2-3	TRBV9	CASSAFRGGGPSDTQYF
TRBJ2-1	TRBV7-9	CASSSSGNLRYNEQFF